The 30 T cell receptor beta chains below all came from one sample that was sequenced in a study of T cell repertoires in cytomegalovirus infection. TCRdb reprocessed the reads with MiXCR, giving one entry per CDR3 protein. This table has approximately 500,000 distinct CDR3 sequences, more than 20% appearing once. The sequenced sample was PBMCs. Receptors were obtained from a human donor in good health (CMV status not recorded). Some clones in this sample may be carry-over from other donors' samples.

J is TRBJ2-7 and V is TRBV6-2 or TRBV6-3, with D unresolved. CDR1 and CDR2 (germline): MNHEY, SVGEGT. This CDR3 is built from 12 residues. Trimming cost V 1 base and J 6 bases, with 7 bases left between them. The CDR3, as DNA: TGTGCCAGCAGTTACTTTAGGAGCGAGCAGTACTTC. Amino acids: CASSYFRSEQYF.

With regard to this clonotype: Relative to the germline gene, one junction end is altered; a read error may explain this. The chain carries TRBV12-3 or TRBV12-4 and TRBJ1-3; 10 nucleotides align to TRBD1. The CDR3 extends over 11 amino acids. The CDR3 sequence is CASSRDRGLNF. The CDR3 DNA sequence: TGTGCCAGCAGCCGGGACAGGGGCTTAAATTTT.

This rearrangement joins TRBV20-1 to TRBJ2-5, with D perhaps TRBD1 (6 bases). Per germline, CDR1 DFQATT and CDR2 SNEGSKA (reference sequence). The CDR3 covers 12 residues. The V and J ends lost 5 bases and 4 bases respectively, with 11 bases between them. CDR3 residues: CSARGGPETQYF. The CDR3, as DNA: TGCAGTGCTCGAGGGGGTCCAGAGACCCAGTACTTC.

V and J are TRBV30 and TRBJ1-2, with 8 bases aligning to TRBD1. Germline CDR1 is GTSNPN and CDR2 is SVGIG (reference sequence). The CDR3 length is 14 residues. Unmatched junction bases numbered 8, after V lost 2 bases and J lost 6 bases. CDR3 loop: CAWSSGTGANGYTF. CDR3 bases: TGTGCCTGGAGTTCAGGGACAGGAGCAAATGGCTACACCTTC.

This sequence joins TRBV7-9 and TRBJ1-2; maybe TRBD1 (5 bases). Germline assignment: CDR1 SEHNR and CDR2 FQNEAQ (reference sequence). This CDR3 is built from 13 residues. Trimming took off 5 bases at V and 8 bases at J, with 15 bases between the two ends. CDR3 DNA: TGTGCCAGCAGCCGTGGGACCTCCGGGGGCTACACCTTC. Protein: CASSRGTSGGYTF.

This rearrangement joins TRBV4-1 to TRBJ1-6, with a weak D call TRBD1 (6 bases). The CDR3 has 18 residues. Looked up from germline, CDR1 is MGHRA and CDR2 is YSYEKL. The V gene lost 0 bases and the J gene lost 0 bases, with 12 bases spanning the gap. CDR3 coding DNA: TGCGCCAGCAGCCAAGATCCAACAGGGAGCTCCTATAATTCACCCCTCCACTTT. Translating gives CASSQDPTGSSYNSPLHF.

CDR3 loop: CASSPVGATYEQYF. The CDR3 DNA reads TGTGCCAGCAGTCCCGTTGGAGCGACCTACGAGCAGTACTTC. The chain has TRBV28 and TRBJ2-7, with D unclear. Trimming shortened V by 5 bases and J by 2 bases, and 13 bases separated the two germline ends. CDR1 and CDR2 (germline): MDHEN, SYDVKM. This CDR3 contains 14 residues.

This clonotype occurred many times. The chain uses TRBV12-3 or TRBV12-4 and TRBJ1-5; no firm D call. The CDR3 totals 17 residues. V was pared by 3 bases and J by 2 bases, with 17 bases between. For the CDR3, the DNA is TGTGCCAGCAGTTTTAGATTAGGAGGGAGTGGCAATCAGCCCCAGCATTTT. Amino acid sequence: CASSFRLGGSGNQPQHF.

This sequence joins TRBV5-1 and TRBJ2-5; D gene unclear. Germline values: CDR1 SGHRS, CDR2 YFSETQ. CDR3 length equals 12 residues. V was clipped by 4 bases and J by 1 base, with 5 bases between them. CDR3: CASSTAQETQYF. As DNA, the CDR3 is TGCGCCAGCAGCACTGCCCAAGAGACCCAGTACTTC.

The rearrangement links TRBV4-3 to TRBJ2-1; D remains ambiguous. The J call may not be correct, given that the DNA end is closer to TRBJ2-7. This CDR3 comprises 15 residues. Looked up from germline, CDR1 is LGHNA and CDR2 is YSLEER. Here the CDR3 DNA reads TGCGCCAGCAGCCAAGCGGTAATGCCCCCCGGTGAGCAGTACTTC. It encodes CASSQAVMPPGEQYF.

There are many counts of this clonotype. The V gene is TRBV7-9, the J gene TRBJ1-2, with D possibly TRBD1 on 5 matching bases. The CDR3 covers 14 residues. Germline loops: CDR1 SEHNR, CDR2 FQNEAQ (reference sequence). The V and J ends lost 2 bases and 4 bases respectively, with 11 bases between them. The CDR3 nucleotides are TGTGCCAGCAGCTTATTGGAGGGGTCCTATGGCTACACCTTC. Its protein is CASSLLEGSYGYTF.

The chain carries TRBV12-3 or TRBV12-4 and TRBJ1-1; no reliable D call. Between the trimmed V and J ends, which lost 9 bases and 7 bases, there was a span of 12 bases. CDR3 length: 11 residues. The CDR3 is CASAAGSEAFF. The CDR3 nucleotides are TGTGCCAGTGCAGCGGGGAGTGAAGCTTTCTTT.

This sequence joins TRBV4-3 and TRBJ1-5; D perhaps matches TRBD1 (6 bases). The germline gives CDR1 LGHNA, CDR2 YSLEER. This CDR3 spans 16 amino acids. Trimming shortened V by 0 bases and J by 0 bases, and 9 bases separated the two germline ends. The CDR3 here is CASSQETGNSNQPQHF. In DNA, the CDR3 is TGCGCCAGCAGCCAAGAGACAGGTAATAGCAATCAGCCCCAGCATTTT.

This clonotype has a count of ten or more. The V and J genes are TRBV7-2 and TRBJ2-5; 9 bases agree with TRBD2. With V trimmed by 8 bases and J by 2 bases, 6 bases remained unmatched. The CDR3 contains 14 residues. Germline V lookup: CDR1 SGHTA, CDR2 FQGNSA. The CDR3 DNA reads TGTGCCAGCGCCCTAGCGGGACTACAAGAGACCCAGTACTTC. Protein sequence: CASALAGLQETQYF.

The CDR3: CASGLVLSEQFF. Here the CDR3 DNA reads TGTGCTAGTGGTTTGGTACTATCCGAGCAGTTCTTC. This chain connects TRBV12-5 to TRBJ2-1; D is undetermined. Between the trimmed V and J ends, which lost 0 bases and 10 bases, there was a span of 7 bases. Germline V gene data show CDR1 as LGHNT and CDR2 as FRNRAP. There are 12 residues in the CDR3.

Written as DNA, the CDR3 is TGTGCCAGCAGCCGATTAGCGGGAGTAGGGTCAGATACGCAGTATTTT. This encodes CASSRLAGVGSDTQYF. This rearrangement joins TRBV11-2 to TRBJ2-3; 9 bases are a match to TRBD2. J lost 4 bases, V lost 5 bases, and 10 bases had no gene match. There are 16 residues in the CDR3. CDR1 is SGHAT and CDR2 is FQNNGV in the germline V gene.

This clonotype was seen repeatedly, ten times or more. This chain joins TRBV12-3 or TRBV12-4 and TRBJ2-7; 10 nucleotides align to TRBD1. Trimming removed 3 bases from V and 4 bases from J; junction bases left unmatched: 3. The CDR3 covers 14 residues. The CDR3 reads CASSLGQGPYEQYV. In nucleotides, the CDR3 is TGTGCCAGCAGTTTGGGACAGGGGCCTTACGAGCAGTACGTC.

This clonotype was seen repeatedly, ten times or more. CDR3 in DNA: TGTGCCAGCAGCTTAGTAACAGACCAGGGGAGGCGAAAACTGTTTTTT. As protein: CASSLVTDQGRRKLFF. The rearrangement uses TRBV7-8 and TRBJ1-4; perhaps TRBD1 as D (6 bases). The CDR3 contains 16 residues. Trimming shortened V by 1 base and J by 10 bases, and 19 bases separated the two germline ends. From germline, CDR1 is SGHVS and CDR2 FQNEAQ.

This clonotype was seen a few times. V is TRBV19 and J is TRBJ2-1; 11 positions agree with TRBD2. The V gene's germline CDR1 is LNHDA and CDR2 SQIVND (reference sequence). The trim removed 2 bases at V and 8 bases at J, leaving 14 bases unmatched. This CDR3 contains 18 residues. CDR3 amino acids: CASSIFVPTSGRGYEQFF. The CDR3 nucleotides are TGTGCCAGTAGTATATTCGTCCCAACTAGCGGGAGAGGCTATGAGCAGTTCTTC.

In its sample, this clonotype was seen a few times. The chain combines TRBV6-2 or TRBV6-3 with TRBJ2-1; tentative D call: TRBD2 (5 bases). Per germline, CDR1 MNHEY and CDR2 SVGEGT. The length of the CDR3 is 17 residues. With 2 bases removed from V and 3 bases from J, the gap between germline ends came to 17 bases. Here the CDR3 reads CASSYSPLASLYNEQFF. The CDR3, as DNA: TGTGCCAGCAGTTACAGCCCTCTAGCTTCTCTCTACAATGAGCAGTTCTTC.

This chain connects TRBV15 to TRBJ2-2; no clear D. V was clipped by 0 bases and J by 8 bases, with 7 bases between them. Germline V gene sequence: CDR1 LNHNV, CDR2 YYDKDF (reference sequence). CDR3 length: 13 amino acids. CDR3 protein: CATSRDPGGELFF. In DNA, the CDR3 is TGTGCCACCAGCAGAGATCCCGGGGGGGAGCTGTTTTTT. The entire variable domain, with the rest obtained from reference TRBV15 and TRBJ2-2, is as follows: DAMVIQNPRYQVTQFGKPVTLSCSQTLNHNVMYWYQQKSSQAPKLLFHYYDKDFNNEADTPDNFQSRRPNTSFCFLDIRSPGLGDTAMYLCATSRDPGGELFFGEGSRLTVL.

This clonotype was recorded at least ten times. The rearrangement links TRBV7-2 to TRBJ2-5, with D perhaps being TRBD1 or TRBD2 (6 bases each). This CDR3 spans 16 amino acids. Germline-derived CDR1 and CDR2 are SGHTA and FQGNSA. With 2 bases removed from V and 5 bases from J, the gap between germline ends came to 18 bases. CDR3 protein: CASSLLLVGGYETQYF. In DNA, the CDR3 is TGTGCCAGCAGCTTACTGTTAGTCGGGGGCTATGAGACCCAGTACTTC.

The table lists this clonotype with a few counts. The chain combines TRBV11-2 with TRBJ2-3; weak D call: TRBD1 (5 bases). V gave up 2 bases and J gave up 15 bases, with 15 bases separating them. Germline V gives CDR1 SGHAT, CDR2 FQNNGV. CDR3 length equals 12 residues. CDR3 sequence reads: CASSLRGVPAYF. The CDR3 DNA reads as TGTGCCAGCAGCTTAAGGGGCGTTCCGGCCTATTTT.

The chain recombines TRBV4-3 with TRBJ2-3, with TRBD1 as a possible D gene (6 bases). The CDR3 length is 14 residues. CDR1 and CDR2 (germline): LGHNA, YSLEER. Trimming pared 3 bases from V and 6 bases from J, leaving 13 bases between. Here the CDR3 reads CASSQTGTPDTQYF. CDR3 sequence (DNA): TGCGCCAGCAGCCAGACCGGGACACCGGATACGCAGTATTTT.

CDR3 protein: CASSSNGPPLHF. CDR3 nucleotides: TGTGCCAGCAGCTCAAACGGCCCACCCCTCCACTTT. The V and J genes are TRBV28 and TRBJ1-6; the D is unclear. The CDR3 runs 12 residues. Trimming took off 6 bases at V and 11 bases at J, with 11 bases between the two ends. Germline CDR1 is MDHEN and CDR2 is SYDVKM. Variable domain in full (rest from reference TRBV28 and TRBJ1-6): DVKVTQSSRYLVKRTGEKVFLECVQDMDHENMFWYRQDPGLGLRLIYFSYDVKMKEKGDIPEGYSVSREKKERFSLILESASTNQTSMYLCASSSNGPPLHFGNGTRLTVT.

In its sample, this clonotype was seen a few times. The rearrangement joins TRBV11-3 to TRBJ2-5, with D perhaps matching TRBD2 (6 bases). Germline CDR1 is SGHNT and CDR2 is YENEEA. The CDR3 runs to 13 residues. Trimming took 0 bases from V and 7 from J, leaving 9 bases between them. The DNA of the CDR3 is TGTGCCAGCAGCTTAGAAGCGGGCAGGACCCAGTACTTC. This translates into CASSLEAGRTQYF.

This chain uses TRBV10-3 with TRBJ2-7, with 7 bases matching TRBD2. The CDR3 is 16 residues long. V gave up 0 bases and J gave up 3 bases; unmatched junction bases: 8. Per the germline V gene, CDR1 is ENHRY and CDR2 is SYGVKD. In DNA, the CDR3 is TGTGCCATCAGTGAGTCCGGGCGGGAGAGTAGCTACGAGCAGTACGTC. As protein: CAISESGRESSYEQYV.

This clonotype has only a few counts. V gene TRBV6-1 combines with J gene TRBJ1-6; D is ambiguous. The ends were cut back, 5 bases at V and 5 bases at J, with 10 bases in the middle. Germline-derived CDR1 and CDR2 are MNHNS and SASEGT. The CDR3 is 14 residues long. For the CDR3, the DNA is TGTGCCAGCAGTTACGGTCGCCATAATTCACCCCTCCACTTT. Protein product: CASSYGRHNSPLHF.

This clonotype has just a few counts. This rearrangement joins TRBV7-2 to TRBJ1-5; D gene uncertain. The CDR3 runs to 12 residues. Per the germline V gene, CDR1 is SGHTA and CDR2 is FQGNSA. The V end lost 8 bases, the J end lost 10 bases, and 15 bases lay between the germline ends. In DNA, the CDR3 is TGTGCCAGCTCCTACGACACCGACCCCCAGCATTTT. Translating gives CASSYDTDPQHF.

The chain recombines TRBV28 with TRBJ1-5, with D uncertain. The length of the CDR3 is 17 residues. Trimming pared 1 base from V and 0 bases from J, leaving 13 bases between. The germline V gene has CDR1 MDHEN and CDR2 SYDVKM. CDR3 DNA: TGTGCCAGCAGTTTATACCGTCAGATTTATAGCAATCAGCCCCAGCATTTT. Its translation is CASSLYRQIYSNQPQHF.